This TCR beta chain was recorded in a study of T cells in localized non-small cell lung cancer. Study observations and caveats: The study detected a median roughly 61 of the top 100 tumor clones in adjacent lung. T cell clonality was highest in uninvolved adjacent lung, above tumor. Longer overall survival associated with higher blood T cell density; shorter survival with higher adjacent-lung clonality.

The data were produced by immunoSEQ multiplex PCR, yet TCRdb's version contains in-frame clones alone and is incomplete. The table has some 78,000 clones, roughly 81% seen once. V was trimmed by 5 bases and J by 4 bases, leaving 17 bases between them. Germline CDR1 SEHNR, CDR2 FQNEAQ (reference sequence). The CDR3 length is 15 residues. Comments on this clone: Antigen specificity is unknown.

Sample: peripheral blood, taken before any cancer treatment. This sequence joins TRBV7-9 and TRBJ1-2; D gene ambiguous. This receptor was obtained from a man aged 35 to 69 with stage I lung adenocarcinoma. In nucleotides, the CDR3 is TGTGCCAGCAGCCCAAACTGGGCCAGCTCCTATGGCTACACCTTC. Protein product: CASSPNWASSYGYTF.